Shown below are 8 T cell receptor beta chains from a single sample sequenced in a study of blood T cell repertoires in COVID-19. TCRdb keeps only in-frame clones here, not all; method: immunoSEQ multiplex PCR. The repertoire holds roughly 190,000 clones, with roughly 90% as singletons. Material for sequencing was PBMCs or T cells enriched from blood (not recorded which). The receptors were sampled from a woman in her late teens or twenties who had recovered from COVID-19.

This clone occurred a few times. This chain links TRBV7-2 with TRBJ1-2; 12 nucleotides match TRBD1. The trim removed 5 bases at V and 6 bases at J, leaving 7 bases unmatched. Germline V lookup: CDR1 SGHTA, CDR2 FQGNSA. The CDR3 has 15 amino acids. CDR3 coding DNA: TGTGCCAGCAGCCTCCGAGGGGACAGGGGGCATGGCTACACCTTC. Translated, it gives CASSLRGDRGHGYTF.

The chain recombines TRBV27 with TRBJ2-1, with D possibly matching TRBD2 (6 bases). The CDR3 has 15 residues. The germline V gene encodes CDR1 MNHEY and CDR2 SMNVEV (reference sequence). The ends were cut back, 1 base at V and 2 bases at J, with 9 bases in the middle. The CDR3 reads CASSLLREAYNEQFF. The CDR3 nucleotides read TGTGCCAGCAGTTTATTGCGGGAAGCCTACAATGAGCAGTTCTTC.

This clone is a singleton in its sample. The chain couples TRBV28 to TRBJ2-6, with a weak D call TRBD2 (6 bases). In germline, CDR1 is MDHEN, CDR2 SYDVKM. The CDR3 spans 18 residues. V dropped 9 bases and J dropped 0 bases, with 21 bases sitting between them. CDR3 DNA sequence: TGTGCCAGTGGCCCGTTTAGGAGGGCCGCCTCTGGGGCCAACGTCCTGACTTTC. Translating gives CASGPFRRAASGANVLTF.

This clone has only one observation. CDR3 residues: CASSPGQLADTQYF. In nucleotides, the CDR3 is TGTGCCAGTAGTCCGGGACAGTTGGCAGATACGCAGTATTTT. The chain is built from TRBV19 and TRBJ2-3; TRBD1 aligns across 7 bases. Germline loops: CDR1 LNHDA, CDR2 SQIVND (reference sequence). The CDR3 has 14 residues. V dropped 5 bases and J dropped 4; count of bases not matched to a gene: 6.

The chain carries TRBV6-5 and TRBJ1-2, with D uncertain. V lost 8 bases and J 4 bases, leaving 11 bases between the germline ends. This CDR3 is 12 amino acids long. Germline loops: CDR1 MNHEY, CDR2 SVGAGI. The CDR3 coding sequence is TGTGCCAGCGGGCCGACCTTCTATGGCTACACCTTC. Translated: CASGPTFYGYTF.

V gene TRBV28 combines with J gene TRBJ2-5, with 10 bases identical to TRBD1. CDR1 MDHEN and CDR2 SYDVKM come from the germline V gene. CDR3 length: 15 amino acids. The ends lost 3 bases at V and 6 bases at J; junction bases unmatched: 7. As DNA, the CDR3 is TGTGCCAGCAGTTTCCGGGGACAGGGGAGTAAGACCCAGTACTTC. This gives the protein CASSFRGQGSKTQYF.

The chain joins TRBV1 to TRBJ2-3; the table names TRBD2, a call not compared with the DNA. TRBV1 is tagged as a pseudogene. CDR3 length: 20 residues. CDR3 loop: CTSSQDRVGGGRAGTDTQYF. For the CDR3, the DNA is TGCACCAGCAGCCAAGACAGGGTAGGGGGCGGGAGGGCCGGCACAGATACGCAGTATTTT.

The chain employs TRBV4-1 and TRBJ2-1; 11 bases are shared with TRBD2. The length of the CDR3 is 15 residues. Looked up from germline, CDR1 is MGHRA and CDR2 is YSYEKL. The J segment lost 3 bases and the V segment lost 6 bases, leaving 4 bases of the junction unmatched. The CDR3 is CASRHTSGSYNEQFF. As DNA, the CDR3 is TGCGCCAGCAGACACACTAGCGGGAGCTACAATGAGCAGTTCTTC.